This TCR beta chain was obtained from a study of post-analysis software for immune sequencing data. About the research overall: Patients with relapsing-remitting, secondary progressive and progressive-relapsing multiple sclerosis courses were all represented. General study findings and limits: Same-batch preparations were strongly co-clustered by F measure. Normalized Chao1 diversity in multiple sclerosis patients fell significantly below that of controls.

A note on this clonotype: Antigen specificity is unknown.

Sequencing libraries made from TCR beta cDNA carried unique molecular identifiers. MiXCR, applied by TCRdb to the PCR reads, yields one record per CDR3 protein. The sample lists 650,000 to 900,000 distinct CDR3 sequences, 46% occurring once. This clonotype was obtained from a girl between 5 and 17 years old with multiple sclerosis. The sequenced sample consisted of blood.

CDR3 region: CASSLGTGREETQYF. The CDR3 region has the DNA TGCGCCAGCAGCTTGGGTACAGGGAGGGAAGAGACCCAGTACTTC. The J gene is TRBJ2-5, the V gene TRBV5-1, with D perhaps matching TRBD2 (7 bases). V lost 0 bases and J lost 3, with 12 bases in between. The CDR3 totals 15 residues. Germline loops: CDR1 SGHRS, CDR2 YFSETQ.